The entry below gives a single TCR beta chain sequence along with its context. The count of this clone is one. The clone's antigen remains unknown. Per-base quality was not reported, and no clone a single base away is much larger than it. Trimming costs V 1 base and J 0 bases, and their ends lie 8 bases apart. Based on the germline V gene (reference sequence), the CDR1 and CDR2 sequences are SEHNR and FQNEAQ. CDR3 length: 15 amino acids, cysteine to phenylalanine. The DNA shown is the 45-base CDR3, in frame from base 1. These data originate in a study of blood T cell dynamics during melanoma immunotherapy (TCRdb year 2020). Regarding the study in general: All patients had metastatic melanoma and were given first-line pembrolizumab or nivolumab plus ipilimumab as standard of care in the United Kingdom. To find early correlates of response, the study profiled the peripheral T cell receptor repertoires of patients with metastatic melanoma both before and after one cycle of checkpoint inhibitor therapy. A training cohort was formed from consecutive patients, and a further independent group of patients from the same centre was pooled into an external validation set.

Per the publication, the time point label means: week 3, after first cycle of checkpoint inhibitor. Blood was sampled before treatment (T0) and at week 3 (W3), after the first cycle of checkpoint blockade. Except for a couple of patients with rapid clinical progression, response was assessed 12 weeks after the first infusion by RECIST 1.1; disease control meant complete response, partial response or stable disease. Patients with prior systemic cancer treatment, concomitant immunosuppressant therapy or synchronous other active malignancies were excluded. To track both circulating cells and T cell turnover, TCR beta was sequenced from bulk PBMC as well as from plasma cell-free DNA. PBMC were isolated from blood with Lymphoprep and SepMate tubes, followed by red cell lysis. QIAamp DNA Blood Mini kits were used to extract DNA from PBMC and sorted T cell subsets. Every bulk PBMC sample had a fixed 350 ng of DNA loaded. TCR beta CDR3 sequences were amplified from genomic DNA with the immunoSEQ TCRb Assay kit following manufacturer instructions. The KAPA Library Quantification Kit for Illumina platforms was used to quantify pooled libraries by qPCR. Sequencing of the pooled libraries was done on an Illumina NextSeq 500, with clustering at roughly 0.6-1.2 pM. Per the source publication's procedure: Analysis of the TCR data relied on immunoSEQ ANALYZER and the R LymphoSeq package. A rearrangement efficiency score was calculated as productive divided by the sum of productive and non-productive CDR3 sequences. Clonality was measured with the Gini coefficient and diversity with the Renyi index at alpha=1, and both measures were compared pairwise between timepoints within each patient. Clonal relatedness used an edit distance of 3, and repertoire similarity used the Bhattacharyya coefficient, both computed in LymphoSeq. Linear discriminant analysis on week-3 changes in clonality and diversity was built with the R MASS and caret packages to classify response. TCRdb carries this immuneACCESS record with in-frame sequences only. Its versions omit some clonotypes, under half of them owing to an unresolved V gene in the studies checked, with the rest unexplained. The V and J calls and clone size are taken from that table; D and trimming were inferred from the DNA. In this sample the table shows tens of thousands of clones, approximately 80% of which occur a single time. The ten top clones hold approximately 10% of the sample.

Paper-wide results and their limitations: A bifurcated reorganization of the PBMC repertoire at W3, with increased clonality or increased diversity, was observed in patients who later achieved disease control, unlike in progressors. The study could not determine whether the T cell clones driving repertoire changes were melanoma-specific or reflected general immune activation. The relatively small sample size was recognized as a factor that could limit how well the results generalize.

The origin of this receptor is a human donor with melanoma. The chain employs TRBV7-9 and TRBJ2-3; the D segment may tentatively be TRBD1 or TRBD2, each giving 5 matched bases. The source was blood, collected from a patient treated with checkpoint blockade. This receptor has the CDR3 CASSLEGTSTDTQYF. DNA sequence: TGTGCCAGCAGCTTAGAAGGGACGAGCACAGATACGCAGTATTTT.